This T cell receptor (beta chain) is drawn from a study of blood T cell repertoires in COVID-19. Original analysis: Cell counts per sample came from amplifying reference gene primers. Measured with immunoSEQ multiplex PCR; TCRdb has only the in-frame clones, and not every one. V and J calls and clone size come straight from that table; D and trimming were deduced from the DNA. The sample includes 300,000 to 400,000 clones, 88% of them seen just once. This CDR3 has 14 residues. CDR1 and CDR2 from the germline V gene are SGHTA and FQGTGA. V trimming: 5 bases; J trimming: 4 bases; junction bases outside the gene matches: 6.

Input material: peripheral blood. V and J are TRBV7-3 and TRBJ2-5, with 8 bases identical to TRBD2. The receptor's source is an older woman with COVID-19, enrolled during active disease. The CDR3 DNA is TGTGCCAGCAGCCTACGGGGGGGTAGAGAGACCCAGTACTTC. Its protein product is CASSLRGGRETQYF.